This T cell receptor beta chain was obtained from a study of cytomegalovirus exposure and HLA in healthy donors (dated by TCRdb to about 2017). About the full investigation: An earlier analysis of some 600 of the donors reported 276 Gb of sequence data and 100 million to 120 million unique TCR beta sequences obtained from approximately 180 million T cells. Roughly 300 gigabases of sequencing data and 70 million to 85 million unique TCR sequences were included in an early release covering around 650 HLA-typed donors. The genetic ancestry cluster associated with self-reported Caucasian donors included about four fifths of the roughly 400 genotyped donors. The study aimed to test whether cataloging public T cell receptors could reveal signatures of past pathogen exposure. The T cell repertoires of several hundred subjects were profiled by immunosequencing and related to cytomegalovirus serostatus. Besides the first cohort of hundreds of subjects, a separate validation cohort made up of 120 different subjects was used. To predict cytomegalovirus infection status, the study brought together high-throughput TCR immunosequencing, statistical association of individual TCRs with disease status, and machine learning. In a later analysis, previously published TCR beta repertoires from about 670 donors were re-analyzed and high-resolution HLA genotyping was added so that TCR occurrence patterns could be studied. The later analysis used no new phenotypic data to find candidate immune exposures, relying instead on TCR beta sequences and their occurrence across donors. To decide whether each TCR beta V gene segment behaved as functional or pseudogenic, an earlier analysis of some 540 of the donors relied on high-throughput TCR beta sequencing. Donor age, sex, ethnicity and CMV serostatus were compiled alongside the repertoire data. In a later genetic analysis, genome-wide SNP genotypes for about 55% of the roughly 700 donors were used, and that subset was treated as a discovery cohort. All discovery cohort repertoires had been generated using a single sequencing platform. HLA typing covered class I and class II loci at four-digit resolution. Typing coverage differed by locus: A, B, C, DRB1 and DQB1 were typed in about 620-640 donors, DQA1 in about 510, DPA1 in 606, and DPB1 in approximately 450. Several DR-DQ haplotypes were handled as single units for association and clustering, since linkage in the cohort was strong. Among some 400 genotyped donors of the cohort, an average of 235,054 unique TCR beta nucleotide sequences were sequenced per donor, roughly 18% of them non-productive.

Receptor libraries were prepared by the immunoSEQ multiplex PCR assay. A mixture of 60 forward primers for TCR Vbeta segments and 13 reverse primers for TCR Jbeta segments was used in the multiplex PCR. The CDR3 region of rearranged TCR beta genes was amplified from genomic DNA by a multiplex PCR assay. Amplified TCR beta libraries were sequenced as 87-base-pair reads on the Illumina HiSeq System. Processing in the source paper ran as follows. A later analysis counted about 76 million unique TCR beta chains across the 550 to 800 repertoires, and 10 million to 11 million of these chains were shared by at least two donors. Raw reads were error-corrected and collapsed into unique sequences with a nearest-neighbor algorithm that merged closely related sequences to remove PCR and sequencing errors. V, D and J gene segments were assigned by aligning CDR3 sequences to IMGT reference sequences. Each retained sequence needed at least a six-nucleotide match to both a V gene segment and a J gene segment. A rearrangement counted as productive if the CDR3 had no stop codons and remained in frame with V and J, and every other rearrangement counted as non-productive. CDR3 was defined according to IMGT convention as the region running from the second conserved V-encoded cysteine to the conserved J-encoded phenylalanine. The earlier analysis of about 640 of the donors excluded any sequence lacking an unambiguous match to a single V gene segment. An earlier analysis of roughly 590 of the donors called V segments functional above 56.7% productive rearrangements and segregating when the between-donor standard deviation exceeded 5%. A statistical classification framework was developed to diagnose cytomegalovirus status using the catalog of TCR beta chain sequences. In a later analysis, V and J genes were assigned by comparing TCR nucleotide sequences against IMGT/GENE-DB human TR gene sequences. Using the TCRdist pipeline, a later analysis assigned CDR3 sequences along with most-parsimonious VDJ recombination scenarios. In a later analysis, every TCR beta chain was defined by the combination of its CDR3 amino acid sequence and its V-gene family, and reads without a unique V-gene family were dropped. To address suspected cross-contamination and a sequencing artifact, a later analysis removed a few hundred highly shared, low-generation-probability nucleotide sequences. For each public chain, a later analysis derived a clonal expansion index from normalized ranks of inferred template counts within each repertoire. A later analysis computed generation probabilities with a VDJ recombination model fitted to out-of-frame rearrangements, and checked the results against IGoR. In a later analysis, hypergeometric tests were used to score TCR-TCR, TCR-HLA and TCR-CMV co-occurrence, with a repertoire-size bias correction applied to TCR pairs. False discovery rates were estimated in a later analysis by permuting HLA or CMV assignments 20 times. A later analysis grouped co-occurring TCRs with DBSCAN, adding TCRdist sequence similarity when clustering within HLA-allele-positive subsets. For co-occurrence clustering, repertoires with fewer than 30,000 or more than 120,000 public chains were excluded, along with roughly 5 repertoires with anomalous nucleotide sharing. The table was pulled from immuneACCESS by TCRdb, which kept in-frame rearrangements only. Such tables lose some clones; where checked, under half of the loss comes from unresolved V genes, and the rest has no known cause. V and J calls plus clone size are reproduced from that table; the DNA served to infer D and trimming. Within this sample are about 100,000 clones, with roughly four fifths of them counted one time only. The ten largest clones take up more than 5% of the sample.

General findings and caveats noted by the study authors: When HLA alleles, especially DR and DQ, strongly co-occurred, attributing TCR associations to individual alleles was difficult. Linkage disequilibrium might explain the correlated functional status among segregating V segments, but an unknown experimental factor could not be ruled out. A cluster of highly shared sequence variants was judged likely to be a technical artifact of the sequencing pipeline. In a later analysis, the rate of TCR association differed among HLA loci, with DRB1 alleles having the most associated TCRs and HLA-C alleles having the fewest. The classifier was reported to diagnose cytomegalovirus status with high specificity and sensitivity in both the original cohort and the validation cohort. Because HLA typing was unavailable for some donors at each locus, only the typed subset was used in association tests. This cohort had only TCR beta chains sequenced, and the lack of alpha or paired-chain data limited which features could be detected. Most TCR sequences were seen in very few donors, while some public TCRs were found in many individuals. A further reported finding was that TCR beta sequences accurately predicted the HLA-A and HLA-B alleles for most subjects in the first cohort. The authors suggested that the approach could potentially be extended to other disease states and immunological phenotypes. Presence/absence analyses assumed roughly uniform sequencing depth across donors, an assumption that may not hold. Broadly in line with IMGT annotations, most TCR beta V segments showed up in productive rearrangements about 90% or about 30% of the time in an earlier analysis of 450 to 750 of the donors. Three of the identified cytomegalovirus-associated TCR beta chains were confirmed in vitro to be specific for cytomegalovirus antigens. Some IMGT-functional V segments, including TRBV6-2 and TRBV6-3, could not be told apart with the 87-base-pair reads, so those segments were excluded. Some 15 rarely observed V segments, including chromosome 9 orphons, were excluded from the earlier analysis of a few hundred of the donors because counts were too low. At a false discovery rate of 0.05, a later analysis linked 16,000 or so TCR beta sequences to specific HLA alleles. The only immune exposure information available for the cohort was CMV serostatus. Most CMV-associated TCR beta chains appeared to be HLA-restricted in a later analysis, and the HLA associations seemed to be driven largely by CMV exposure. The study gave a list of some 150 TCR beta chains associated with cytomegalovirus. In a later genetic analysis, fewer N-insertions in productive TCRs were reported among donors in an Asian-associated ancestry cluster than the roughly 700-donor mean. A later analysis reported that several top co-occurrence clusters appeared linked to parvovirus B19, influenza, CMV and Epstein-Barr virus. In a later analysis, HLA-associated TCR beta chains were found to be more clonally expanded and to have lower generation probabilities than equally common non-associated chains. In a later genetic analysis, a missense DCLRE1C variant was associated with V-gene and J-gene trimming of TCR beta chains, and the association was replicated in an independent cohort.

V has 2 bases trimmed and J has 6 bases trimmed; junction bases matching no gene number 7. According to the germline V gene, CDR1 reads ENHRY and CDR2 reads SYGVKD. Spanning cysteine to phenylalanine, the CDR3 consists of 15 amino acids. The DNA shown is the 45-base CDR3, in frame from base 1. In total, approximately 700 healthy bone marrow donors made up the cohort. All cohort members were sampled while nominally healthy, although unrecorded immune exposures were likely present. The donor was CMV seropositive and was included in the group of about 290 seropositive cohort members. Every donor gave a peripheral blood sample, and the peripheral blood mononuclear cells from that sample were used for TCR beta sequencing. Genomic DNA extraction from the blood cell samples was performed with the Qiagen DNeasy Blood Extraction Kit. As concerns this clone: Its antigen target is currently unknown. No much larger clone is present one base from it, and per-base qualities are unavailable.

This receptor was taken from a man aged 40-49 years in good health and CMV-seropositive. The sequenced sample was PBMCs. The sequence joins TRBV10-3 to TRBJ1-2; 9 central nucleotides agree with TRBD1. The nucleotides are TGTGCCATCAGTGAGCCAACACAGGGGGCGGATGGCTACACCTTC. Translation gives CAISEPTQGADGYTF.